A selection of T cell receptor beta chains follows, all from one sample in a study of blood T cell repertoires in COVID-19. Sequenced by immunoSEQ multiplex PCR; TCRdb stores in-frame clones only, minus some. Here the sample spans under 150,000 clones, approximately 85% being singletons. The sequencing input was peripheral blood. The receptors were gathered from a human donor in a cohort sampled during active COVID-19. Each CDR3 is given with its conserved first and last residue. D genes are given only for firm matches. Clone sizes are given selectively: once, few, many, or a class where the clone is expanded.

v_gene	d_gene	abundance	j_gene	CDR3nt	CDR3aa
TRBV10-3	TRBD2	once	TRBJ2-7	TGTGCCAACTCGGTGGGACTAGCGGGGCTCTACGAGCAGTACTTC	CANSVGLAGLYEQYF
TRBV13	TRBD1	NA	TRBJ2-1	TGTGCCAGCAGCTTAGGGGACAGGTTATACAATGAGCAGTTCTTC	CASSLGDRLYNEQFF
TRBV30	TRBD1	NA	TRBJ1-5	TGTGCCTGGAGTGTTAACAGGGGTTTCATCAAAGGCAATCAGCCCCAGCATTTT	CAWSVNRGFIKGNQPQHF
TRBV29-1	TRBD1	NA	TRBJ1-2	TGCAGCGTTGGACAGGGGGCGGGTGGCTACACCTTC	CSVGQGAGGYTF
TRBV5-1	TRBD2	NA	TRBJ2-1	TGCGCCAGCAGCCTCCGGACTAGCGGGGGGTCTAGCTCCTACAATGAGCAGTTCTTC	CASSLRTSGGSSSYNEQFF
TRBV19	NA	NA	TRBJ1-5	TGTGCCAGTAGTCGTGAGGGTATGAGCAATCAGCCCCAGCATTTT	CASSREGMSNQPQHF
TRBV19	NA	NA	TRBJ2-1	TGTGCCAGTAGTACTGGACATATGTTGGACAATGAGCAGTTCTTC	CASSTGHMLDNEQFF
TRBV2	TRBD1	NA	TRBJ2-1	TGTGCCACCCTGGGACAGGGGGTTTCAGTCAATGAGCAGTTCTTC	CATLGQGVSVNEQFF
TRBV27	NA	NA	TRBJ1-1	TGTGCCAGCAAAAAGGGGGGGATGAACACTGAAGCTTTCTTT	CASKKGGMNTEAFF
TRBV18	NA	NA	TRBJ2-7	TGTGCCAGCTCACATCTTTTTGGCAGCAGAGGGATCCCCTACGAGCAGTACTTC	CASSHLFGSRGIPYEQYF
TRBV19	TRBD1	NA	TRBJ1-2	TGTGCCAGTAGTAGCGGGACAGGGTGGGACTATGGCTACACCTTC	CASSSGTGWDYGYTF
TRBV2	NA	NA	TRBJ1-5	TGTGCCAGCAGTGAGGGGGCAGCCAGCACTCAGCCCCAGCATTTT	CASSEGAASTQPQHF
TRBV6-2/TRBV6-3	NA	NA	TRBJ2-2	TGTGCCAGCAGTCTGGACTTCCCGGCACCCACCGGGGAGCTGTTTTTT	CASSLDFPAPTGELFF
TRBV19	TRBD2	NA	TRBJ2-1	TGTGCCAGTAGACCGACTAGCGGGAGGGTCAGAAGGTCCTACAATGAGCAGTTCTTC	CASRPTSGRVRRSYNEQFF
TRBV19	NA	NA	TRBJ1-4	TGTGCCAGTAGTATAGTAGGCGCGGGCGAAAAACTGTTTTTT	CASSIVGAGEKLFF
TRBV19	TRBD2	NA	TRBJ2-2	TGTGCCAGTAGTATAGCGAGGCTAGCGGGCCTGAACACCGGGGAGCTGTTTTTT	CASSIARLAGLNTGELFF
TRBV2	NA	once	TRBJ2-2	TGTGCCAGCAACAGGCAGGTCGGGGAGCTGTTTTTT	CASNRQVGELFF
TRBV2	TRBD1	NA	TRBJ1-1	TGTGCCAGCACCCTGACAGGGGTAGCTTTCTTT	CASTLTGVAFF
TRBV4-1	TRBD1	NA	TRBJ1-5	TGCGCCAGCAGCCAAGTGGACAGGGGACGAGATCAGCCCCAGCATTTT	CASSQVDRGRDQPQHF
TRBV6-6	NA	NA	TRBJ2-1	TGTGCCAGCAGCCTCCCCGACTCCGCCCAATTCTTC	CASSLPDSAQFF
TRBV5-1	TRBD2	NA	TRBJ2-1	TGCGCCAGCCAAGCGGGACTAGCGGGGGGGCGGTATGAGCAGTTCTTC	CASQAGLAGGRYEQFF
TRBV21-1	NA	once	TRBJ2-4	TGTGCCAGCAGCATCGGGAGCGGGGGGGCGGCCAAAAACATTCAGTACTTC	CASSIGSGGAAKNIQYF
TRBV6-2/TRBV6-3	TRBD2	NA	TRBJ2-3	TGTGCCAGCAGTTACAGGGGCGTTTCGGGGGGGCCCTCTGATACGCAGTATTTT	CASSYRGVSGGPSDTQYF
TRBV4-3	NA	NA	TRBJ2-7	TGCGCCAGCAGCCAAGATCAGAGGCTAGCTTCCGAGCAGTACTTC	CASSQDQRLASEQYF
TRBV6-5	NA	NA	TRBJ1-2	TGTGCCAGCAGACCCACTGCTAACTATGGCTACACCTTC	CASRPTANYGYTF
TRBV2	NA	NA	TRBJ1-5	TGTGCCAGCAGTTGGGGCGATAATCAGCCCCAGCATTTT	CASSWGDNQPQHF
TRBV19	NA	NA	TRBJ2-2	TGTGCCAGTAAAACAGGGTATCTCAAGTCCGGGGAGCTGTTTTTT	CASKTGYLKSGELFF
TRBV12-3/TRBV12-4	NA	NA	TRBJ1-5	TGTGCCAGCAGCCGAGGGCGCAATCAGCCCCAGCATTTT	CASSRGRNQPQHF
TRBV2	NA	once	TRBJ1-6	TGTGCCAGCACGGGGGGCGGAAGATATTCACCCCTCCACTTT	CASTGGGRYSPLHF
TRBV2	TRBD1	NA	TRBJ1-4	TGTGCCAGCAGTGACGCAGGGGGAACTAATGAAAAACTGTTTTTT	CASSDAGGTNEKLFF